Listed here are 30 T cell receptor beta chains from one sample, sequenced in a study of blood T cell repertoires in COVID-19. Sequencing used immunoSEQ multiplex PCR; TCRdb keeps in-frame clones, though not all of them. The sample lists approximately 120,000 clones, 84% occurring once. The sample taken for sequencing was peripheral blood. Every receptor here comes from a human donor in a cohort sampled during active COVID-19.

The V gene is TRBV5-1, the J gene TRBJ2-1; D may be TRBD1 (5 bases). Per the germline V gene, CDR1 is SGHRS and CDR2 is YFSETQ. This CDR3 spans 14 amino acids. V was clipped by 4 bases and J by 4 bases, with 12 bases between them. Here the CDR3 reads CASSVSQVYNEQFF. Written as DNA, the CDR3 is TGCGCCAGCAGCGTATCACAGGTTTACAATGAGCAGTTCTTC.

This chain links TRBV7-2 with TRBJ1-5; no definite D call. Germline assignment: CDR1 SGHTA and CDR2 FQGNSA. Trimming removed 5 bases at V and 0 bases at J, with 5 bases between. CDR3 length: 13 residues. The CDR3 loop reads CASSPSSNQPQHF. CDR3 nucleotide sequence: TGTGCCAGCAGCCCTAGTAGCAATCAGCCCCAGCATTTT.

The chain uses TRBV29-1 and TRBJ2-2; TRBD2 matches 8 bases. The germline V gene encodes CDR1 SQVTM and CDR2 ANQGSEA. The CDR3 has 15 amino acids. V lost 8 bases to trimming and J lost 2 bases; unmatched junction nucleotides: 10. The CDR3 DNA follows: TGCAGCTACGCCTCCGGGACTAGAAACACCGGGGAGCTGTTTTTT. Translated, it gives CSYASGTRNTGELFF.

This clone was found once. The V gene is TRBV4-1, the J gene TRBJ1-4; D is ambiguous. Germline CDR1 MGHRA, CDR2 YSYEKL. Trimming shortened V by 0 bases and J by 9 bases, and 14 bases separated the two germline ends. The CDR3 covers 15 residues. CDR3 region: CASSQDDRHSQKLFF. The CDR3 DNA sequence: TGCGCCAGCAGCCAAGATGATCGTCACTCTCAAAAACTGTTTTTT.

The V gene is TRBV7-9, the J gene TRBJ1-5; D may be TRBD1 (5 bases). Trimming stripped 0 bases from V and 5 bases from J, with 14 bases between. The CDR3 spans 16 residues. Germline CDR1 is SEHNR and CDR2 is FQNEAQ (reference sequence). The CDR3 loop reads CASSLASSRGDQPQHF. The DNA of the CDR3 is TGTGCCAGCAGCTTAGCATCATCAAGGGGCGATCAGCCCCAGCATTTT.

The V and J genes are TRBV16 and TRBJ1-2; D gene uncertain. Germline CDR1 reads KGHSY; CDR2 reads FQNENV. The CDR3 contains 14 residues. Trimming removed 4 bases from V and 6 bases from J, with 15 bases in between. The CDR3 DNA is TGTGCCAGCAGCCGCGCTCGGGGAACGCATGGCTACACCTTC. Protein product: CASSRARGTHGYTF.

The chain carries TRBV6-6 and TRBJ2-3; 11 bases align to TRBD2. The junction had 11 bases not matched to a gene; V was cut back by 4 bases and J by 8 bases. This CDR3 is 16 amino acids long. CDR1 and CDR2 (germline): MNHNY, SVGAGI (reference sequence). CDR3 sequence reads: CASSLTPTSGEGTQYF. The CDR3 DNA sequence: TGTGCCAGCAGTTTAACACCGACTAGCGGGGAAGGTACGCAGTATTTT.

This chain connects TRBV11-3 to TRBJ2-1, with 11 bases that match TRBD2. This CDR3 contains 19 residues. Trimming at V came to 5 bases and at J to 0 bases, leaving 12 bases not matched to a gene. The V gene's germline CDR1 is SGHNT and CDR2 YENEEA. CDR3 sequence reads: CASSRSGTSGFSSYNEQFF. DNA for the CDR3: TGTGCCAGCAGCAGATCCGGGACTAGCGGTTTTAGCTCCTACAATGAGCAGTTCTTC.

This rearrangement joins TRBV5-8 to TRBJ1-5, with D possibly matching TRBD1 (5 bases). CDR1 SGHTS and CDR2 YDEGEE come from the germline V gene. The CDR3 contains 16 residues. The ends were cut back, 4 bases at V and 3 bases at J, with 17 bases in the middle. Written as DNA, the CDR3 is TGTGCCAGCAGCCTCTCCGGGACTGTTACCAATCAGCCCCAGCATTTT. Translated, it gives CASSLSGTVTNQPQHF.

V is TRBV6-5 and J is TRBJ1-1; TRBD1 might be the D (5 bases). Germline CDR1 and CDR2: MNHEY and SVGAGI. The germline V and J ends were trimmed by 6 bases and 4 bases, with 15 bases remaining between them. This CDR3 is built from 14 residues. CDR3 amino acids: CASSHGGVPTEAFF. DNA of the CDR3: TGTGCCAGCAGCCACGGGGGGGTCCCCACTGAAGCTTTCTTT.

This chain connects TRBV5-4 to TRBJ1-2; unclear D gene. Between the trimmed V and J ends, which lost 0 bases and 3 bases, there was a span of 9 bases. The V gene's germline CDR1 is SGHNT and CDR2 YYREEE (reference sequence). This CDR3 has 14 amino acids. The CDR3 loop reads CASSLVQEDYGYTF. CDR3 DNA sequence: TGTGCCAGCAGCTTGGTCCAGGAAGACTATGGCTACACCTTC.

This clone was detected only once. This sequence joins TRBV6-2 or TRBV6-3 and TRBJ2-1; 14 bases align to TRBD2. V dropped 2 bases and J dropped 4; count of bases not matched to a gene: 10. Per germline, CDR1 MNHEY and CDR2 SVGEGT. The CDR3 length is 19 residues. CDR3 sequence reads: CASSYPRTSGGSAYNEQFF. For the CDR3, the DNA is TGTGCCAGCAGTTACCCACGGACTAGCGGGGGGTCGGCATACAATGAGCAGTTCTTC.

The CDR3 spells CASSINRGETQYF. The CDR3 nucleotides read TGTGCCAGTAGTATTAATCGGGGAGAGACCCAGTACTTC. The chain joins TRBV19 to TRBJ2-5, with a weak D call TRBD2 (5 bases). Deletions cut 3 bases from V and 4 bases from J, with 9 bases between. Germline CDR1 reads LNHDA; CDR2 reads SQIVND (reference sequence). The CDR3 is 13 amino acids.

J is TRBJ1-1 and V is TRBV5-1, with a possible D match to TRBD1 (6 bases). The length of the CDR3 is 14 residues. V dropped 9 bases and J dropped 2 bases, with 17 bases sitting between them. Per germline, CDR1 SGHRS and CDR2 YFSETQ. CDR3 amino acids: CATRGGDTNTEAFF. CDR3 nucleotide sequence: TGCGCCACCCGGGGGGGGGACACAAACACTGAAGCTTTCTTT.

The CDR3 DNA sequence: TGTGCCAGTAGTGAAGGAGGGGGCAATGGCTACACCTTC. Translating gives CASSEGGGNGYTF. The V gene is TRBV19, the J gene TRBJ1-2, with 7 bases fitting TRBD1. V shed 5 bases, J shed 6 bases, and the junction held 6 bases outside the gene matches. Germline values: CDR1 LNHDA, CDR2 SQIVND (reference sequence). CDR3 length equals 13 residues.

Concerning this clone itself: The junction and the germline gene differ at one end; a read error may be behind it. The chain recombines TRBV7-7 with TRBJ2-5; perhaps TRBD1 as D (6 bases). The CDR3 totals 15 residues. The germline V gene encodes CDR1 SSHAT and CDR2 FNYEAQ (reference sequence). CDR3 loop: CASSLGLGAQETQYF. The CDR3 DNA is TGTGCTAGCAGCTTAGGATTGGGGGCCCAAGAGACCCAGTACTTC. The whole variable domain, remainder taken from reference TRBV7-7 and TRBJ2-5, is GAGVSQSPRYKVTKRGQDVTLRCDPISSHATLYWYQQALGQGPEFLTYFNYEAQPDKSGLPSDRFSAERPEGSISTLTIQRTEQRDSAMYRCASSLGLGAQETQYFGPGTRLLVL.

This chain uses TRBV25-1 with TRBJ1-4; D might be TRBD1 (6 bases). Germline V CDR1 and CDR2: MGHDK, SYGVNS. V lost 3 bases and J lost 2, with 10 bases in between. The CDR3 covers 15 residues. CDR3 sequence (DNA): TGTGCCAGCAGTGATGACAGGTCTACTAATGAAAAACTGTTTTTT. As protein: CASSDDRSTNEKLFF.

V is TRBV7-9 and J is TRBJ2-7; tentative D call: TRBD1 (6 bases). The V and J ends lost 5 bases and 5 bases respectively, with 16 bases between them. CDR1 SEHNR and CDR2 FQNEAQ come from the germline V gene (reference sequence). The CDR3 length is 14 residues. CDR3 amino acids: CASSPWNREHEQYF. CDR3 coding DNA: TGTGCCAGCAGCCCCTGGAACAGGGAACACGAGCAGTACTTC.

The V call is TRBV4-1, the J call TRBJ1-2; D not certain. This CDR3 spans 15 amino acids. The V end was cut by 0 bases, the J end by 0 bases, with 8 bases between. The germline gives CDR1 MGHRA, CDR2 YSYEKL. The CDR3, as DNA: TGCGCCAGCAGCCAAGAGACACAAGCTAACTATGGCTACACCTTC. Residues: CASSQETQANYGYTF.

The J gene is TRBJ2-7, the V gene TRBV6-6, with a tentative D call TRBD2 (6 bases). CDR1 is MNHNY and CDR2 is SVGAGI in the germline V gene (reference sequence). This CDR3 comprises 14 residues. Trimming left V 2 bases short and J 0 bases short, with 8 bases between. CDR3 sequence (DNA): TGTGCCAGCAGTTACGGGGGGATCTCCTACGAGCAGTACTTC. Its protein product is CASSYGGISYEQYF.

Only one count was recorded for this clone. V is TRBV6-5 and J is TRBJ2-5; D ambiguous. CDR1 is MNHEY, CDR2 SVGAGI, per germline. The CDR3 is 11 residues long. With 7 bases removed from V and 2 bases from J, the gap between germline ends came to 5 bases. As DNA, the CDR3 is TGTGCCAGCAAACGGCAAGAGACCCAGTACTTC. Translating it yields CASKRQETQYF.

The chain joins TRBV28 to TRBJ1-2; TRBD1 matches 7 bases. There are 14 residues in the CDR3. Germline CDR1 MDHEN, CDR2 SYDVKM. V was pared by 6 bases and J by 4 bases, with 8 bases of the junction left unmatched. The CDR3 is CASRTGTGAYGYTF. CDR3 in DNA: TGTGCCAGCAGAACTGGTACAGGGGCCTATGGCTACACCTTC.

This chain joins TRBV3-1 (or the pseudogene TRBV3-2) and TRBJ2-6; the D is unclear. The V end lost 0 bases, the J end lost 0 bases, and 6 bases lay between the germline ends. Germline CDR1 and CDR2: LGHDT and YNNKEL (reference sequence). The length of the CDR3 is 16 residues. The CDR3 spells CASSQDRSSGANVLTF. The CDR3 DNA reads as TGTGCCAGCAGCCAAGACAGATCCTCTGGGGCCAACGTCCTGACTTTC.

This clone came up once. V gene TRBV19 combines with J gene TRBJ2-5; possibly TRBD1 for D (6 bases). Per the germline V gene, CDR1 is LNHDA and CDR2 is SQIVND (reference sequence). Trimming removed 3 bases at V and 5 bases at J, with 10 bases between. This CDR3 is 13 amino acids long. CDR3 sequence: CASSMGARETQYF. The DNA for the CDR3 is TGTGCCAGTAGTATGGGGGCGCGGGAGACCCAGTACTTC.

The chain couples TRBV2 to TRBJ1-5, with D possibly matching TRBD1 (5 bases). Trimming removed 4 bases at V and 3 bases at J, with 10 bases between. The CDR3 is 14 residues long. The germline CDR1 and CDR2 sequences are SNHLY and FYNNEI. The DNA of the CDR3 is TGTGCCAGCAGTGTGGGGCAGACCAATCAGCCCCAGCATTTT. This codes for CASSVGQTNQPQHF.

The chain recombines TRBV4-1 with TRBJ1-2; no clear D gene. V gave up 2 bases and J gave up 2 bases, with 12 bases separating them. Germline CDR1 is MGHRA and CDR2 is YSYEKL. This CDR3 spans 15 amino acids. CDR3 amino acids: CASSQTLEGNYGYTF. The CDR3 DNA reads as TGCGCCAGCAGCCAAACCCTGGAGGGAAACTATGGCTACACCTTC.

This sequence joins TRBV5-1 and TRBJ2-1; 11 bases agree with TRBD1. CDR3 size: 15 residues. V was pared by 4 bases and J by 10 bases, with 10 bases of the junction left unmatched. CDR1 is SGHRS and CDR2 is YFSETQ in the germline V gene. Here the CDR3 reads CASSGGTGGPGEQFF. CDR3 sequence (DNA): TGCGCCAGCAGCGGCGGGACAGGGGGGCCTGGGGAGCAGTTCTTC.

This chain joins TRBV6-5 and TRBJ1-3; tentative D call: TRBD1 (5 bases). V gave up 6 bases and J gave up 4 bases, with 16 bases separating them. The germline CDR1 and CDR2 sequences are MNHEY and SVGAGI. CDR3 length: 15 residues. The CDR3 here is CASSRVQGTGNTIYF. DNA of the CDR3: TGTGCCAGCAGCCGAGTGCAGGGTACCGGAAACACCATATATTTT.

The genes are TRBV6-5 and TRBJ2-1; 7 bases fit TRBD1. The CDR3 has 14 amino acids. From germline, CDR1 is MNHEY and CDR2 SVGAGI. V shed 6 bases and J 6 bases; nucleotides not matched to a gene: 8. The CDR3 is CASRRDSWGNEQFF. The CDR3 DNA reads as TGTGCCAGCAGACGGGACAGTTGGGGCAATGAGCAGTTCTTC.

The V gene is TRBV4-1, the J gene TRBJ2-6; D remains unclear. The V end lost 1 base, the J end lost 0 bases, and 7 bases lay between the germline ends. CDR3 length: 16 amino acids. Germline values: CDR1 MGHRA, CDR2 YSYEKL. The CDR3: CASSQAPFSGANVLTF. CDR3 nucleotide sequence: TGCGCCAGCAGCCAAGCCCCCTTCTCTGGGGCCAACGTCCTGACTTTC.